A single sample is the source of the 18 T cell receptor beta chains below, sequenced in a study of blood T cell repertoires in COVID-19. The table came from immunoSEQ multiplex PCR; TCRdb's copy has only in-frame clones and leaves some out. This sample has 100,000 to 150,000 clones, with about 88% found just once. Sequenced material: PBMCs or T cells enriched from blood (not recorded which). These receptors were collected from a woman in her fifties or sixties who had recovered from COVID-19.

The chain combines TRBV5-1 with TRBJ2-3; TRBD2 agrees at 11 bases. There are 16 residues in the CDR3. Losses at the gene ends were 4 bases for V and 2 bases for J; bases not matched to a gene: 6. Germline V gene sequence: CDR1 SGHRS, CDR2 YFSETQ. The CDR3 here is CASSNSGGVLTDTQYF. The CDR3 bases are TGCGCCAGCAGCAATAGCGGGGGGGTCCTCACAGATACGCAGTATTTT. Looking up the rest from reference TRBV5-1 and TRBJ2-3 gives the full variable domain: KAGVTQTPRYLIKTRGQQVTLSCSPISGHRSVSWYQQTPGQGLQFLFEYFSETQRNKGNFPGRFSGRQFSNSRSEMNVSTLELGDSALYLCASSNSGGVLTDTQYFGPGTRLTVL.

The chain links TRBV7-9 to TRBJ1-3; no firm D call. The CDR3 is 15 residues long. Trimming removed 0 bases from V and 4 bases from J, with 10 bases in between. The germline V gene has CDR1 SEHNR and CDR2 FQNEAQ (reference sequence). DNA of the CDR3: TGTGCCAGCAGCTTAGCGCGAGGATCAGGAAACACCATATATTTT. It specifies CASSLARGSGNTIYF.

The J gene is TRBJ2-3, the V gene TRBV7-9; 8 bases align to TRBD1. The CDR3 has 15 amino acids. CDR1 is SEHNR, CDR2 FQNEAQ, per germline (reference sequence). J gave up 0 bases and V 5 bases, and 4 bases lay outside the gene matches. CDR3 sequence (DNA): TGTGCCAGCAGCCCGGGACAGGTTAGCACAGATACGCAGTATTTT. Its translation is CASSPGQVSTDTQYF.

CDR3 in amino acids: CASSDHITGISGEKLFF. Here the CDR3 DNA reads TGCGCCAGCAGCGATCATATAACAGGGATTTCGGGTGAAAAACTGTTTTTT. V and J are TRBV5-1 and TRBJ1-4; a weak D match, TRBD1 (6 bases). Trimming cost V 4 bases and J 7 bases, with 23 bases left between them. CDR1 SGHRS and CDR2 YFSETQ come from the germline V gene. The CDR3 is 17 residues long.

The chain links TRBV30 to TRBJ2-3; 11 bases are shared with TRBD1. The V and J ends lost 3 bases and 2 bases, in that order; junction bases with no gene match: 4. Germline values: CDR1 GTSNPN, CDR2 SVGIG (reference sequence). The CDR3 runs 15 residues. The CDR3 loop is CAWRDRGLFTDTQYF. DNA of the CDR3: TGTGCCTGGAGGGACAGGGGGCTCTTCACAGATACGCAGTATTTT.

The chain recombines TRBV4-1 with TRBJ2-5, with a possible D match to TRBD1 (6 bases). The germline gives CDR1 MGHRA, CDR2 YSYEKL. The CDR3 extends over 15 amino acids. V lost 3 bases and J 4 bases, leaving 15 bases between the germline ends. Here the CDR3 reads CASSHPQGPGETQYF. CDR3 sequence (DNA): TGCGCCAGCAGCCATCCCCAGGGGCCGGGAGAGACCCAGTACTTC.

The rearrangement uses TRBV6-9 and TRBJ2-7; D perhaps matches TRBD2 (5 bases). The V end was cut by 2 bases, the J end by 2 bases, with 22 bases between. Germline CDR1 MNHGY, CDR2 SVAAGI. The CDR3 length is 18 residues. CDR3 residues: CASSYPWGVEGQAYEQYF. The CDR3 DNA reads TGTGCCAGCAGTTATCCCTGGGGTGTAGAGGGTCAAGCCTACGAGCAGTACTTC.

The chain employs TRBV11-3 and TRBJ2-3; 8 positions agree with TRBD1. The germline CDR1 and CDR2 sequences are SGHNT and YENEEA. The CDR3 loop spans 15 amino acids. The junction had 4 bases not matched to a gene; V was cut back by 5 bases and J by 0 bases. The CDR3 DNA reads TGTGCCAGCAGCCCCGGACAGGGAAGCACAGATACGCAGTATTTT. It specifies CASSPGQGSTDTQYF.

The rearrangement links TRBV6-5 to TRBJ2-1; TRBD1 is a possible D gene (7 bases). The CDR3 runs to 15 residues. The V gene's germline CDR1 is MNHEY and CDR2 SVGAGI. V was cut by 5 bases and J by 7 bases, with 18 bases left in between. This CDR3 reads CASSNFLQGRNEQFF. The CDR3 DNA sequence: TGTGCCAGCAGTAACTTCCTACAGGGGAGGAATGAGCAGTTCTTC.

V gene TRBV7-6 combines with J gene TRBJ1-2; possible D gene TRBD1, 6 bases. Germline CDR1 and CDR2: SGHVS and FNYEAQ. V shed 2 bases and J shed 6 bases, with 13 bases lying between them. The CDR3 runs 14 residues. For the CDR3, the DNA is TGTGCCAGCAGCTTAAGAAGGGGGTCGGATGGCTACACCTTC. Translating it yields CASSLRRGSDGYTF.

The rearrangement joins TRBV7-2 to TRBJ2-1; tentative D call: TRBD2 (7 bases). Trimming shortened V by 3 bases and J by 7 bases, and 16 bases separated the two germline ends. CDR3 length: 15 amino acids. Germline loops: CDR1 SGHTA, CDR2 FQGNSA. The CDR3 sequence is CASSFRGGAENEQFF. The DNA of the CDR3 is TGTGCCAGCAGCTTTAGGGGGGGGGCCGAAAATGAGCAGTTCTTC.

The rearrangement uses TRBV9 and TRBJ2-3; 7 nucleotides agree with TRBD2. The V gene's germline CDR1 is SGDLS and CDR2 YYNGEE. The CDR3 is 16 amino acids. The ends lost 0 bases at V and 0 bases at J; junction bases unmatched: 4. Written as DNA, the CDR3 is TGTGCCAGCAGCGTAGCTCTAGCGGCTAGCACAGATACGCAGTATTTT. Its protein is CASSVALAASTDTQYF. Based on the CDR3 plus reference TRBV9 and TRBJ2-3, the full variable domain is DSGVTQTPKHLITATGQRVTLRCSPRSGDLSVYWYQQSLDQGLQFLIQYYNGEERAKGNILERFSAQQFPDLHSELNLSSLELGDSALYFCASSVALAASTDTQYFGPGTRLTVL.

The chain couples TRBV10-2 to TRBJ2-7; tentatively, D is TRBD1 (5 bases). The CDR3 covers 16 residues. Germline values: CDR1 WSHSY, CDR2 SAAADI. Trimming left V 0 bases short and J 0 bases short, with 12 bases between. The CDR3 nucleotides read TGCGCCAGCAGTGAGTCGACAGCCGACAACTCCTACGAGCAGTACTTC. It codes for CASSESTADNSYEQYF.

V is TRBV7-9 and J is TRBJ2-3, with TRBD2 matching 7 bases. V trimming: 5 bases; J trimming: 4 bases; junction bases outside the gene matches: 6. CDR1 is SEHNR and CDR2 is FQNEAQ in the germline V gene (reference sequence). This CDR3 comprises 14 residues. The CDR3 loop is CASSERGGADTQYF. The CDR3 bases are TGTGCCAGCAGCGAGCGGGGAGGGGCAGATACGCAGTATTTT.

The chain uses TRBV4-1 and TRBJ1-2, with D perhaps matching TRBD1 (6 bases). Germline loops: CDR1 MGHRA, CDR2 YSYEKL. The CDR3 has 14 amino acids. V dropped 5 bases and J dropped 5 bases, with 15 bases sitting between them. The CDR3 protein is CASSERGGVYGYTF. The CDR3 DNA follows: TGCGCCAGCAGCGAGAGGGGGGGTGTATATGGCTACACCTTC.

The genes are TRBV19 and TRBJ1-1, with a weak D call TRBD1 (6 bases). V lost 4 bases, J lost 1 base, and 16 bases lay in between. Germline V gene data show CDR1 as LNHDA and CDR2 as SQIVND (reference sequence). The length of the CDR3 is 16 residues. As DNA, the CDR3 is TGTGCCAGTAGTACAGGGACACCCCGGGGGAACACTGAAGCTTTCTTT. Protein product: CASSTGTPRGNTEAFF.

CDR3: CASSTPGSGGEDTQYF. For the CDR3, the DNA is TGTGCCAGCAGCACGCCGGGTAGCGGGGGGGAAGATACGCAGTATTTT. The rearrangement uses TRBV7-9 and TRBJ2-3; 11 bases align to TRBD2. The V gene end was trimmed by 5 bases and the J gene end by 5 bases; junction bases not matched to a gene: 9. CDR3 size: 16 residues. Germline V lookup: CDR1 SEHNR, CDR2 FQNEAQ (reference sequence).

A single count supports this clone. This chain connects TRBV11-2 to TRBJ1-6; no clear D gene. The germline V gene has CDR1 SGHAT and CDR2 FQNNGV. The CDR3 is 15 residues long. The V end was cut by 1 base, the J end by 6 bases, with 10 bases between. CDR3 in DNA: TGTGCCAGCAGCTTAGTTTGGGAGGGTAATTCACCCCTCCACTTT. This encodes CASSLVWEGNSPLHF.